Sequencing of this T cell receptor (beta chain) was carried out in a study of CD8 T cells in Susac syndrome. General observations from the study: By the study's own acknowledgment, its TCR sequencing and HLA analysis included relatively few individuals.

Reverse transcription of about 0.5 to 1 ug RNA was performed with random hexamers. Across 54 Vbeta and 13 Jbeta, immunoSEQ multiplex PCR amplified TCR beta CDR3. TCRdb recomputed calls from the immunoSEQ multiplex PCR reads with MiXCR, one row per CDR3 protein. The sample has tens of thousands of distinct CDR3 sequences, 85% to 95% seen once; the top ten hold around 0.94%. For this clonotype: Its antigen is unknown.

Under recently defined diagnostic criteria, the patients with Susac syndrome qualified as having definite or probable disease. This CDR3 has 12 residues. V trimming: 3 bases; J trimming: 9 bases; junction bases outside the gene matches: 3. Germline-derived CDR1 and CDR2 are SGHDT and YYEEEE. Input material: CD8+ T cells from PBMCs. The V gene is TRBV5-6, the J gene TRBJ1-1, with 9 bases that match TRBD1. The sequence derives from a human donor with Susac syndrome. The CDR3 protein is CASSWGQGKAFF. The DNA for the CDR3 is TGTGCCAGCAGCTGGGGACAGGGTAAAGCTTTCTTT.